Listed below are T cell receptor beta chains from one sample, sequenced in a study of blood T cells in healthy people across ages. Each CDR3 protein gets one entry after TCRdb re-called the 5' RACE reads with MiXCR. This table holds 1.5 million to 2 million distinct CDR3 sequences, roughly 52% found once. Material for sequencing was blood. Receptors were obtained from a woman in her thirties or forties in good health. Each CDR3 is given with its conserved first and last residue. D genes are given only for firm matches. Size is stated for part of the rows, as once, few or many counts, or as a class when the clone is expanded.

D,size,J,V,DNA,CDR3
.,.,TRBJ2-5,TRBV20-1,TGCAGTGTTCCCGGCGTATCCGAGACCCAGTACTTC,CSVPGVSETQYF
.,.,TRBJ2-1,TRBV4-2,TGTGCCAGCAGCCCGTCCTACACTGAGCAGTTCTTC,CASSPSYTEQFF
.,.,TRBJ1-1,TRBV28,TGTGCCAGCAGTCACAAATGGGTTCGGGCAGGGGAGCTCACTGAAGCTTTCTTT,CASSHKWVRAGELTEAFF
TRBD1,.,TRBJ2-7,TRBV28,TGTGCCAGCAGTTTCGTCGACAGGGTGAGGAATGAGCAGTACTTC,CASSFVDRVRNEQYF
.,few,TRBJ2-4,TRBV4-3,TGCGCCAGCAGCCCCCGAGGGGGGGGTCAGAAAAACATTCAGTACTTC,CASSPRGGGQKNIQYF
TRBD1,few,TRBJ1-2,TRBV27,TGTGCCAGCAGTTTCCAACCAGGGGGCGGGTATGGCTACACCTTC,CASSFQPGGGYGYTF
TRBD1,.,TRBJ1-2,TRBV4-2,TGTGCCAGCAGCACAGAGGGACAGGGTGGCTGGGACTATGGCTACACCTTC,CASSTEGQGGWDYGYTF
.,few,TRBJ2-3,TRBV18,TGTGCCAGCTCACCATCTAAGGCAGATACGCAGTATTTT,CASSPSKADTQYF
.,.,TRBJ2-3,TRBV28,TGTGCCAGCAGCCCGGCCTCCCCCACAGATACGCAGTATTTT,CASSPASPTDTQYF
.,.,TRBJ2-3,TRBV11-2,TGTGCCAGCAGCTCACGGACTCATAGCACAGATACGCAGTATTTT,CASSSRTHSTDTQYF
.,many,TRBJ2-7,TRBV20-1,TGCAGTGCTAGAGTTCGACTACCGATATACGAGCAGTACTTC,CSARVRLPIYEQYF
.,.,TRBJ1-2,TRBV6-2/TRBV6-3,TGTGCCAGCAGTTACTCAGAAGCCTATGGCTACACCTTC,CASSYSEAYGYTF
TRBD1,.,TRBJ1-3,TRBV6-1,TGTGCCAGCGGACTCAGGGGGGCCTCTGGAAACACCATATATTTT,CASGLRGASGNTIYF
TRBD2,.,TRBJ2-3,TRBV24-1,TGTGCCGCCAGTGACCAGACTAGCGGGTTAGGAGATACGCAGTATTTT,CAASDQTSGLGDTQYF
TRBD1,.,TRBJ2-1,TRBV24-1,TGTGCCACCAGAGGACAGGGGGCTGAAAATGAGCAGTTCTTC,CATRGQGAENEQFF
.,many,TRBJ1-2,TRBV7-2,TGTGCCAGCAGCTTGGGCGGATCCTATGGCTACACCTTC,CASSLGGSYGYTF
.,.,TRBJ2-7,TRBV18,TGTGCCAGCTCCCCTTTTGGCCGCTCCTACGAGCAGTACTTC,CASSPFGRSYEQYF
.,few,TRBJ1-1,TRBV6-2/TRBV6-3,TGTGCCAGCAGTCTAGGACCGGGTGAAGCTTTCTTT,CASSLGPGEAFF
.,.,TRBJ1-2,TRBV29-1,TGCAGTCTGGGGGGGGCCTCCCCCGGGGATGGCTACACCTTC,CSLGGASPGDGYTF
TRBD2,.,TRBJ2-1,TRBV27,TGTGCCAGCAGTCTCTACGGACTAGCCCGCAATGAGCAGTTCTTC,CASSLYGLARNEQFF
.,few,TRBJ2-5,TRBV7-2,TGTGCCAGCAGCTCCCCCGGGACCGAGATCCAAGAGACCCAGTACTTC,CASSSPGTEIQETQYF
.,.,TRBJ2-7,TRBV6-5,TGTGCCAGCAGTTACGGGAGTAACTACGAGCAGTACTTC,CASSYGSNYEQYF
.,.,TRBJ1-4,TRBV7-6,TGTGCCAGCAGCTTAGCAGTTCAGAAGACATCTAATGAAAAACTGTTTTTT,CASSLAVQKTSNEKLFF
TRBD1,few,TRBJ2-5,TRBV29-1,TGCAGCGTCCACGGACAGGGTTCGTGGACCCAGTACTTC,CSVHGQGSWTQYF
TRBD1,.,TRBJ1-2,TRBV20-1,TGCAGTGCTAGAGATCACAGGGGCCTCCCTAATATCGGCTACACCTTC,CSARDHRGLPNIGYTF
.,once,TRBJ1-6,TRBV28,TGTGCCAGCAGTTTAGTTGGCACCTTGGGTTCACCCCTCCACTTT,CASSLVGTLGSPLHF
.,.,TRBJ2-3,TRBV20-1,TGCAGTGCTAGAGTTTCCGGGGTACGAGGGGATACGCAGTATTTT,CSARVSGVRGDTQYF
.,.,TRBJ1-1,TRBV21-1,TGTGCCAGCAGCAAAGTCCCCCCACAGGGTCCTAGTACTGAAGCTTTCTTT,CASSKVPPQGPSTEAFF
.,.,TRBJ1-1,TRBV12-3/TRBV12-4,TGTGCCAGCAGTTCGAACTTAATAGGCATGAACACTGAAGCTTTCTTT,CASSSNLIGMNTEAFF
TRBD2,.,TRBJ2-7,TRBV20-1,TGCAGTGCTTTCACTAGCGGGGGATACTACGAGCAGTACTTC,CSAFTSGGYYEQYF
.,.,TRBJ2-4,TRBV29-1,TGCAGCGTTTTGGTCCAGACCCCTCTAGCCAAAAACATTCAGTACTTC,CSVLVQTPLAKNIQYF
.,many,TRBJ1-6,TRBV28,TGTGCCAGCATCGAGGGCACAAGTTCACCCCTCCACTTT,CASIEGTSSPLHF
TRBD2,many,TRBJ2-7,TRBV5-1,TGTGCCAGCAGCTTAGCTAGCGGGGCCTACGAGCAGTACTTC,CASSLASGAYEQYF
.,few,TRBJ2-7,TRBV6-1,TGTGCCAGCAGCCCGCCCCCGATATCAAACCTAAGCCCCTACGAGCAGTACTTC,CASSPPPISNLSPYEQYF
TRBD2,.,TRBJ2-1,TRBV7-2,TGTGCCAGCAGCTTAGGTCTAGCGGGGGGGCCTGGTGAGCAGTTCTTC,CASSLGLAGGPGEQFF
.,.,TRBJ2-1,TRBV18,TGTGCCAGCTCCCCACGTAATTCCCCAAACAATGAGCAGTTCTTC,CASSPRNSPNNEQFF
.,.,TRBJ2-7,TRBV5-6,TGTGCCAGCAGCATTCTCGGAATGTCGAGGACTCGGTTCTACGAGCAGTACTTC,CASSILGMSRTRFYEQYF
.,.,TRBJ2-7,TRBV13,TGTGCCAGCAGCTTAAGACTCCCTCAAGGCAATGAGCAGTACTTC,CASSLRLPQGNEQYF
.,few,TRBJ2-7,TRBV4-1,TGCGCCAGCAGCCAAGGTCTCTTACCCAGGCCGTCCCACGAGCAGTACTTC,CASSQGLLPRPSHEQYF
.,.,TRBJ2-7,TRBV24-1,TGTGCCACCAGTGGTTTGGGAGTCGAGCAGTACTTC,CATSGLGVEQYF
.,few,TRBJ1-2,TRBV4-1,TGCGCCAGCAGCCCACCATACAACCCGTATGGCTACACCTTC,CASSPPYNPYGYTF
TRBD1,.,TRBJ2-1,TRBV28,TGTGCCAGCAGAGATCCAGGGGGATTGAAGTTCTTC,CASRDPGGLKFF
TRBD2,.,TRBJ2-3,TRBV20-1,TGCAGTGCTAGAGCCCCCGGACTAGCGGCTAGCACAGATACGCAGTATTTT,CSARAPGLAASTDTQYF
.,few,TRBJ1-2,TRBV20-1,TGCAGTGCTGTGGACGGCTCACTTCAGGGTGGCTACACCTTC,CSAVDGSLQGGYTF
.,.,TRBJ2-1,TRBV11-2,TGTGCCAGCAGCTTAGCTGTTAGTGAGCAGTTCTTC,CASSLAVSEQFF
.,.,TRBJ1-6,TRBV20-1,TGCAGTGCTAGAGAAGGGACTCTCTCCTATAATTCACCCCTCCACTTT,CSAREGTLSYNSPLHF
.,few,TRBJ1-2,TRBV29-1,TGCAGCGTGGAAAACAGATACTATGGCTACACCTTC,CSVENRYYGYTF
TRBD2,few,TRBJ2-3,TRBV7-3,TGTGCTAGCAGCCCCCCTGGAGGGACTAGCGGTACGCAGTATTTT,CASSPPGGTSGTQYF
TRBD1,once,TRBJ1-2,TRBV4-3,TGCGCCAGCAGCCGGGACAGGGCAGCTAACTATGGCTACACCTTC,CASSRDRAANYGYTF
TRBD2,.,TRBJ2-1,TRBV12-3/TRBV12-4,TGTGCCAGCGTCCATACTAGCGGGGGTTCTTACAATGAGCAGTTCTTC,CASVHTSGGSYNEQFF
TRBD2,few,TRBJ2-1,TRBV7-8,TGTGCCAGCACAGGACTAGCGGGACATGAGCAGTTCTTC,CASTGLAGHEQFF
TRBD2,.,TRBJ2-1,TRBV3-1,TGTGCCAGCAGCCAAGGAGCGGGGAGATACAATGAGCAGTTCTTC,CASSQGAGRYNEQFF
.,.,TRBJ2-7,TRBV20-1,TGCAGTGCCCAAGGCGGGGTATATTCCTACAATGAGCAGTACTTC,CSAQGGVYSYNEQYF
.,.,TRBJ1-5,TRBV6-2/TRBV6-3,TGTGCCAGCAGTAAACCCGGGACATTTAGCAATCAGCCCCAGCATTTT,CASSKPGTFSNQPQHF
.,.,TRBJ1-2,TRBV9,TGTGCCAGCAGCGTTGGCAGGGCGGATGGCTACACCTTC,CASSVGRADGYTF
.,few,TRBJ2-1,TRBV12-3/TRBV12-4,TGTGCCAGCAGTTTAACGGCGGGGCTGGCAAATGAGCAGTTCTTC,CASSLTAGLANEQFF
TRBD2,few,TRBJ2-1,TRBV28,TGTGCCAGCAGTTCCCCGGGACTAGCGGGGGGAGGGAATGAGCAGTTCTTC,CASSSPGLAGGGNEQFF
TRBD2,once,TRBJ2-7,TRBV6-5,TGTGCCAGCAGTTACGATACTAGCGCTTACAATGAGCAGTACTTC,CASSYDTSAYNEQYF
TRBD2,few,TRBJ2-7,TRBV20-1,TGCAGTGCTAGAGTTTCGGGGGGGCTTTACGAGCAGTACTTC,CSARVSGGLYEQYF